These 18 T cell receptor beta chains were all obtained from the same sample, sequenced in a study of control samples from healthy donors and cancer patients. Profiled with immunoSEQ multiplex PCR; TCRdb holds only in-frame clones, not every one. Here the sample spans around 85,000 clones, around 94% being singletons. The sample consisted of blood. The receptors were gathered from a woman under 30 in good health.

The V call is TRBV14, the J call TRBJ1-3; no clear D gene. CDR1 and CDR2 (germline): SGHDN, FVKESK. The germline V and J ends were trimmed by 1 base and 2 bases, with 12 bases remaining between them. The CDR3 has 16 residues. The CDR3 DNA is TGTGCCAGCAGCCAAGCCCTAGCAGGAACTGGAAACACCATATATTTT. Amino acids: CASSQALAGTGNTIYF.

The genes are TRBV6-5 and TRBJ1-6; 7 bases agree with TRBD1. This CDR3 is 13 amino acids long. Germline V gene lookup returns CDR1 MNHEY and CDR2 SVGAGI. The V gene end was trimmed by 5 bases and the J gene end by 7 bases; junction bases not matched to a gene: 2. CDR3 in amino acids: CASSTGANSPLHF. CDR3 bases: TGTGCCAGCAGTACAGGGGCCAATTCACCCCTCCACTTT.

The gene calls are TRBV7-9 and TRBJ1-3; D gene unclear. Trimming took off 4 bases at V and 2 bases at J, with 6 bases between the two ends. Per germline, CDR1 SEHNR and CDR2 FQNEAQ (reference sequence). The CDR3 spans 13 residues. The CDR3 region is CASSSEAGNTIYF. CDR3 sequence (DNA): TGTGCCAGCAGCTCAGAGGCTGGAAACACCATATATTTT. The full variable domain, its missing parts supplied by reference TRBV7-9 and TRBJ1-3, is DTGVSQNPRHKITKRGQNVTFRCDPISEHNRLYWYRQTLGQGPEFLTYFQNEAQLEKSRLLSDRFSAERPKGSFSTLEIQRTEQGDSAMYLCASSSEAGNTIYFGEGSWLTVV.

The chain couples TRBV28 to TRBJ1-2; D not certain. Germline CDR1 reads MDHEN; CDR2 reads SYDVKM. V was cut by 8 bases and J by 4 bases, with 8 bases left in between. This CDR3 spans 11 amino acids. CDR3 region: CASPGPYGYTF. The CDR3 nucleotides read TGTGCCAGCCCAGGACCCTATGGCTACACCTTC.

The rearrangement uses TRBV11-2 and TRBJ2-1; 13 nucleotides align to TRBD2. Germline V lookup: CDR1 SGHAT, CDR2 FQNNGV. V trimming: 4 bases; J trimming: 7 bases; junction bases outside the gene matches: 7. The CDR3 runs 16 residues. CDR3 protein: CASSSTSGRAINEQFF. Here the CDR3 DNA reads TGTGCCAGCAGCTCAACTAGCGGGAGGGCCATAAATGAGCAGTTCTTC.

The V and J genes are TRBV5-1 and TRBJ1-1, with 9 bases that match TRBD1. Per the germline V gene, CDR1 is SGHRS and CDR2 is YFSETQ. This CDR3 contains 15 residues. The V and J ends lost 4 bases and 1 base, in that order; junction bases with no gene match: 5. CDR3 bases: TGCGCCAGCAGCCCGGGGACAGGGCGGAACACTGAAGCTTTCTTT. It encodes CASSPGTGRNTEAFF.

The chain links TRBV10-3 to TRBJ2-4; 7 bases are a match to TRBD1. J lost 7 bases, V lost 0 bases, and 6 bases had no gene match. CDR1 is ENHRY and CDR2 is SYGVKD in the germline V gene. CDR3 length: 15 residues. The DNA for the CDR3 is TGTGCCATCAGTGAGTCAATACAGGGGTTCAACATTCAGTACTTC. Protein: CAISESIQGFNIQYF.

The chain links TRBV11-2 to TRBJ2-2; weak D call: TRBD2 (5 bases). The CDR3 length is 15 residues. Germline V gives CDR1 SGHAT, CDR2 FQNNGV. The ends were cut back, 3 bases at V and 2 bases at J, with 10 bases in the middle. The CDR3 DNA reads as TGTGCCAGCAGCTTTTCGCCGGGAAACACCGGGGAGCTGTTTTTT. This translates into CASSFSPGNTGELFF.

This clone has only a few counts. The V and J genes are TRBV19 and TRBJ1-1; 7 bases are a match to TRBD1. Germline CDR1 LNHDA, CDR2 SQIVND (reference sequence). This CDR3 has 13 residues. The J segment lost 1 base and the V segment lost 7 bases, leaving 3 bases of the junction unmatched. The CDR3 bases are TGTGCCAGTACCTGGACAGGGAACACTGAAGCTTTCTTT. Translated: CASTWTGNTEAFF.

This clone was seen a few times. J is TRBJ2-3 and V is TRBV7-6, with D tentatively TRBD1 or TRBD2 (5 bases each). Germline values: CDR1 SGHVS, CDR2 FNYEAQ. The ends were cut back, 1 base at V and 4 bases at J, with 9 bases in the middle. This CDR3 is built from 14 residues. The CDR3 loop reads CASSLEGTSDTQYF. CDR3 coding DNA: TGTGCCAGCAGCTTAGAGGGGACCTCAGATACGCAGTATTTT.

The rearrangement uses TRBV20-1 and TRBJ1-1, with 7 nucleotides matching TRBD1. This CDR3 region has 13 residues. Per the germline V gene, CDR1 is DFQATT and CDR2 is SNEGSKA (reference sequence). With V trimmed by 3 bases and J by 0 bases, 1 base remained unmatched. The CDR3 here is CSASQGVNTEAFF. The CDR3 bases are TGCAGTGCTAGTCAGGGGGTGAACACTGAAGCTTTCTTT.

The chain employs TRBV5-1 and TRBJ1-3; no definite D call. The germline V and J ends were trimmed by 0 bases and 0 bases, with 10 bases remaining between them. Germline CDR1 and CDR2: SGHRS and YFSETQ. The CDR3 loop spans 16 amino acids. In DNA, the CDR3 is TGCGCCAGCAGCTTGGTCTCGGCCGGCTCTGGAAACACCATATATTTT. The encoded protein is CASSLVSAGSGNTIYF.

The chain couples TRBV10-1 to TRBJ1-5; D is unresolved. CDR3 length: 13 residues. Germline V gene sequence: CDR1 WNHNN, CDR2 SYGVQD (reference sequence). V shed 6 bases and J shed 3 bases, with 9 bases lying between them. The CDR3 loop reads CASSDGVNQPQHF. The DNA for the CDR3 is TGCGCCAGCAGCGACGGAGTCAATCAGCCCCAGCATTTT.

This clone appeared once. The chain joins TRBV3-1 (or the pseudogene TRBV3-2) to TRBJ1-2; D is uncertain. Trimming stripped 1 base from V and 7 bases from J, with 4 bases between. Germline V lookup: CDR1 LGHDT, CDR2 YNNKEL (reference sequence). The CDR3 runs to 11 residues. CDR3 coding DNA: TGTGCCAGCAGCCAAGCTCGTGGCTACACCTTC. This encodes CASSQARGYTF.

Judged by abundance, this clone is medium-sized (0.01 to 0.1%). This chain uses TRBV5-4 with TRBJ1-4; D gene ambiguous. Germline CDR1 and CDR2: SGHNT and YYREEE (reference sequence). The CDR3 totals 15 residues. V was cut by 4 bases and J by 7 bases, with 17 bases left in between. This CDR3 is CASSPSRGLGEKLFF. The CDR3 DNA follows: TGTGCCAGCAGCCCCAGCCGGGGATTGGGTGAAAAACTGTTTTTT.

This clone occurred once. This chain links TRBV18 with TRBJ2-7, with 7 bases aligning to TRBD1. CDR3 length equals 14 residues. Trimming took 1 base from V and 2 from J; bases not matched to a gene: 2. Germline loops: CDR1 KGHSH, CDR2 LQKENI. CDR3 region: CASSPRQGAYEQYF. The CDR3 DNA reads TGTGCCAGCTCACCACGGCAGGGGGCCTACGAGCAGTACTTC.

The V call is TRBV2, the J call TRBJ2-1, with a tentative D call TRBD2 (5 bases). This CDR3 has 11 amino acids. Germline lookup yields CDR1 SNHLY and CDR2 FYNNEI. Trimming took off 8 bases at V and 8 bases at J, with 10 bases between the two ends. This chain's CDR3 is CASQSEDEQFF. The CDR3 bases are TGTGCCAGCCAGTCGGAGGATGAGCAGTTCTTC.

The rearrangement links TRBV21-1 to TRBJ2-7; the DNA was not used to check the table's D call, TRBD1. TRBV21-1 is flagged as a pseudogene. The CDR3 has 21 residues. The CDR3 loop is CASILTELGDRFQIFFYEQYF. In nucleotides, the CDR3 is TGTGCCAGCATCTTAACAGAACTGGGGGACAGGTTTCAAATTTTTTTCTACGAGCAGTACTTC.